This TCR beta chain was found in a study of beta chain features in type 1 diabetes. Study results and caveats: Although PCR might favor shorter templates, it would do so equally in patients and controls. In every one of the four CD4+ subsets, TCRB CDR3s were moderately but significantly shorter in Type 1 diabetes patients. In type 1 diabetes patients, VDJ junctions had fewer insertions; deletions at these junctions were more frequent.

The collection from each donor was one heparinised blood draw averaging about 116 mL. Staining for CD45RO/CCR7/CD25/CD127/CD95/CD27 allowed sorting of CD4+ naive, central memory, regulatory and stem cell-like memory cells. Since all of the isolated RNA was reverse transcribed, expressed TCRB transcripts were what got sequenced. Method: immunoSEQ multiplex PCR; TCRdb's copy keeps in-frame clones and lacks some. The table includes a few hundred thousand clones, 10% to 15% detected once. The CDR3 has 12 residues. CDR1 is MNHNY and CDR2 is SVGAGI in the germline V gene (reference sequence). Between the trimmed V and J ends, which lost 8 bases and 0 bases, there was a span of 6 bases. Concerning this clone: Its target is not known.

V and J are TRBV6-6 and TRBJ2-3; D uncertain. The receptor comes from a woman between 18 and 30 years old with type 1 diabetes. The sample was naive CD4+ T cells from blood. The CDR3 loop is CASSGSTDTQYF. Here the CDR3 DNA reads TGTGCCAGCTCGGGTAGCACAGATACGCAGTATTTT.